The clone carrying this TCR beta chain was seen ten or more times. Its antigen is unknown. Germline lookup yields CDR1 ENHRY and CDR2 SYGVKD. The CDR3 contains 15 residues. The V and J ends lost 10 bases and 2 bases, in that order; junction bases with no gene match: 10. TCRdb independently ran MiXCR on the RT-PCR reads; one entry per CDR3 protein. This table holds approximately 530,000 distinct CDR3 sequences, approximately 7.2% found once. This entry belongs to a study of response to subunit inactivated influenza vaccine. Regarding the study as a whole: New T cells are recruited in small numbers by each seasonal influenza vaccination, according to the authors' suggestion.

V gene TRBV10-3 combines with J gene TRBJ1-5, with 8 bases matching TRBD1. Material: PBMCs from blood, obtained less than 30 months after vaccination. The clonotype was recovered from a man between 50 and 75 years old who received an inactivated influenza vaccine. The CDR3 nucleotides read TGTGCCACCCGACAGGGGCAAGAGGGCAATCAGCCCCAGCATTTT. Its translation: CATRQGQEGNQPQHF.